This is a list of T cell receptor beta chains from one sample in a study of cytotoxic CD8 clonotypes in ibrutinib-treated CLL. TCRdb's table, derived via immunoSEQ multiplex PCR, lists solely in-frame clones and lacks some. In the table there are hundreds of thousands of clones, over 60% of which are singletons. The sequences come from PBMCs, collected after 36 months of ibrutinib treatment. These receptors were obtained from a human donor with chronic lymphocytic leukemia. CDR3s include the opening cysteine and the closing phenylalanine or tryptophan. Each record gives: D gene, J gene, clone size, V gene, CDR3 DNA, CDR3 protein. D genes are given only for firm matches. Size is stated for part of the rows, as once, few or many counts, or as a class when the clone is expanded.

TRBD2	TRBJ2-5	-	TRBV2	TGTGCCAGCAGCGGGGGAGGGGAGACCCAGTACTTC	CASSGGGETQYF
-	TRBJ2-7	once	TRBV18	TGTGCCAGCTCATCGCGGGTCGGACACTACGAGCAGTACTTC	CASSSRVGHYEQYF
-	TRBJ2-1	-	TRBV7-9	TGTGCCAGCAGCTTAAAGGGTAGATCCGTAGGCAATGAGCAGTTCTTC	CASSLKGRSVGNEQFF
-	TRBJ2-2	once	TRBV19	TGTGCCAGTAGTTGGGGGTTGGACACCGGGGAGCTGTTTTTT	CASSWGLDTGELFF
TRBD1	TRBJ2-7	few	TRBV7-3	TGTGCCAGCAGCCTGGACAGGGGTTTTTCCTACGAGCAGTACTTC	CASSLDRGFSYEQYF
TRBD2	TRBJ2-7	-	TRBV11-2	TGTGCCAGCAGCCCCCTTCAGCGGGGTTACTACGAGCAGTACTTC	CASSPLQRGYYEQYF
TRBD1	TRBJ2-1	few	TRBV4-1	TGCGCCAGCAGCCAAGAGGGACAGGGTGACAATGAGCAGTTCTTC	CASSQEGQGDNEQFF
-	TRBJ2-7	-	TRBV4-1	TGCGCCAGCAGCCAAGTATACAGGGTAGGTTTTGACGAGCAGTACTTC	CASSQVYRVGFDEQYF
-	TRBJ2-3	-	TRBV7-2	TGTGCCAGCAGCCTCCATAGTGGGGAGACCTACCTAACAGATACGCAGTATTTT	CASSLHSGETYLTDTQYF
TRBD1	TRBJ2-5	-	TRBV7-7	TGTGCCAGCAGCCACCGACAGGGGGCGGAGACCCAGTACTTC	CASSHRQGAETQYF
TRBD2	TRBJ2-7	-	TRBV6-5	TGTGCCAGCAGTTACTCCGGGACTAGCGGATCCTACGAGCAGTACTTC	CASSYSGTSGSYEQYF
-	TRBJ1-3	-	TRBV5-1	TGCGCCAGCCATACCAGGGAGGAGGGGACTGGAAACACCATATATTTT	CASHTREEGTGNTIYF
TRBD1	TRBJ2-7	-	TRBV7-2	TGTGCCAGCAGCCTAACGTCAGGGGGTGGCTCCTACGAGCAGTACTTC	CASSLTSGGGSYEQYF
TRBD2	TRBJ2-1	-	TRBV6-6	TGTGCCAGCATCCGGACTAGCGGGAGTATAGATGAGCAGTTCTTC	CASIRTSGSIDEQFF
TRBD1	TRBJ2-7	-	TRBV27	TGTGCCAGCAGTTTAGGGACAGCCGCCTCCTACGAGCAGTACTTC	CASSLGTAASYEQYF
TRBD1	TRBJ1-6	-	TRBV2	TGTGCCAGCAGGGCCGGGACAGACTCACCCCTCCACTTT	CASRAGTDSPLHF
-	TRBJ2-3	-	TRBV5-1	TGCGCCAGCAGCTTATACGGGATGGCAGATACGCAGTATTTT	CASSLYGMADTQYF
TRBD1	TRBJ2-7	few	TRBV13	TGTGCCAGCAGCTCTGGGACAGACTACGAGCAGTACTTC	CASSSGTDYEQYF
TRBD1	TRBJ1-5	-	TRBV18	TGTGCCAGCTCACCACGGGGACAGTTTAGCAATCAGCCCCAGCATTTT	CASSPRGQFSNQPQHF
-	TRBJ1-4	-	TRBV6-6	TGTGCCAGCAGTTACTCCGGGGGCACTAATGAAAAACTGTTTTTT	CASSYSGGTNEKLFF
-	TRBJ2-3	-	TRBV11-2	TGTGCCAGCAGCTTAGCGGGGGCAAGCACAGATACGCAGTATTTT	CASSLAGASTDTQYF
-	TRBJ2-1	-	TRBV18	TGTGCCAGCTCACCATATAGCTACAATGAGCAGTTCTTC	CASSPYSYNEQFF
-	TRBJ2-7	-	TRBV5-6	TGTGCCAGCAGCCCGGTGGGGGGCCTCAGCCATTACGAGCAGTACTTC	CASSPVGGLSHYEQYF
TRBD1	TRBJ2-7	-	TRBV6-5	TGTGCCAGCAGGCCCAGGGGGTCCGACGAGCAGTACTTC	CASRPRGSDEQYF
TRBD2	TRBJ2-1	-	TRBV6-5	TGTGCCAGCAGTTCGCCGGGACTAGCGGGCGCGACGTGGGAAATCTTC	CASSSPGLAGATWEIF
-	TRBJ1-1	-	TRBV14	TGTGCCAGCAGCCAGGACAGGAACACTGAAGCTTTCTTT	CASSQDRNTEAFF
-	TRBJ1-5	once	TRBV7-6	TGTGCCAGCAGCCCCGATGGGGGATGGGGCAATCAGCCCCAGCATTTT	CASSPDGGWGNQPQHF
-	TRBJ2-2	-	TRBV10-1	TGCGCCAGCAGTGACCCGACGGCAAAACATAGCGGGGAGCTGTTTTTT	CASSDPTAKHSGELFF
TRBD2	TRBJ2-7	once	TRBV5-1	TGCGCCAGCAGCGTAAACGGACTAGTCTCCCGCGAGCAGTACTTC	CASSVNGLVSREQYF
-	TRBJ1-2	-	TRBV7-9	TGTGCCAGCAGCTTAGCTGGGGAGCATGGCTACACCTTC	CASSLAGEHGYTF
-	TRBJ1-2	-	TRBV10-3	TGTGCCATCAGGGGGCCGGGAAGAAACTATGGCTACACCTTC	CAIRGPGRNYGYTF
-	TRBJ2-7	-	TRBV7-8	TGTGCCAGCAGCTTGGGGCAGCGGACCTACGAGCAGTACTTC	CASSLGQRTYEQYF
TRBD2	TRBJ2-3	-	TRBV4-1	TGCGCCAGCAGCCTCCTGGGGACTAGCGGGATAGGGGACACAGATACGCAGTATTTT	CASSLLGTSGIGDTDTQYF
-	TRBJ1-2	-	TRBV5-1	TGCGCCAGCAGCTTCGGGGGATTAGACTATGGCTACACCTTC	CASSFGGLDYGYTF
-	TRBJ2-7	few	TRBV18	TGTGCCAGCTCACCGGGGACCCCCCACGAGCAGTACTTC	CASSPGTPHEQYF
TRBD2	TRBJ2-7	-	TRBV15	TGTGCCACCAGCTGGACTAGCGGGAGCTACGAGCAGTACTTC	CATSWTSGSYEQYF
-	TRBJ2-1	few	TRBV21-1	TGTGCCAGCAGCAAAGGGGCTGCGGGTGAGCAGTTCTTC	CASSKGAAGEQFF
-	TRBJ1-5	-	TRBV27	TGTGCCAGCAGTTTTGGGGACAACGTCCAGCCCCAGCATTTT	CASSFGDNVQPQHF
-	TRBJ2-5	-	TRBV5-1	TGCGCCAGCAGCTTGTCGTGGACAGAAAAAGAGACCCAGTACTTC	CASSLSWTEKETQYF
-	TRBJ2-5	-	TRBV2	TGTGCCAGCAGTTCAAATATGGGGATGGAGACCCAGTACTTC	CASSSNMGMETQYF
-	TRBJ2-2	-	TRBV7-8	TGTGCCAGCAGCTTGGGTCACCACGCGAACACCGGGGAGCTGTTTTTT	CASSLGHHANTGELFF
TRBD1	TRBJ1-6	-	TRBV10-3	TGTGCCATCAGGGACAGGGATAGCTCACCCCTCCACTTT	CAIRDRDSSPLHF
TRBD2	TRBJ2-5	-	TRBV5-1	TGCGCCAGCAGCTTGGGGGGGACTAGCGGGATCCAAGAGACCCAGTACTTC	CASSLGGTSGIQETQYF
-	TRBJ1-5	-	TRBV6-1	TGTGCCAGCAGTGAATGGACGAATCAGCCCCAGCATTTT	CASSEWTNQPQHF
TRBD2	TRBJ2-7	few	TRBV18	TGTGCCAGCTCAACTCCGGGACTAGCCTACGAGCAGTACTTC	CASSTPGLAYEQYF
-	TRBJ2-7	few	TRBV19	TGTGCCAGTAGGCGGGGGCCCTCCTACGAGCAGTACTTC	CASRRGPSYEQYF
-	TRBJ2-7	-	TRBV7-6	TGTGCCAGCAGCTTAGAGGTTGGGGGAACCAACTACGAGCAGTACTTC	CASSLEVGGTNYEQYF
-	TRBJ2-3	once	TRBV9	TGTGCCAGCAGCGTAGACCGGGCAGATACGCAGTATTTT	CASSVDRADTQYF
-	TRBJ2-2	-	TRBV28	TGTGCCAGCAGTTTATTACTGGCAGGGGCCTTTGCCAGGACCCCCGCAGGGCCCGGGGAGCTGTTTTTT	CASSLLLAGAFARTPAGPGELFF
-	TRBJ2-1	-	TRBV9	TGTGCCAGCAGCGGTCGACGGACAACTGAGCAGTTCTTC	CASSGRRTTEQFF
-	TRBJ1-2	-	TRBV6-5	TGTGCCAGCAGTTACAGGGGTACGAGTGGCTACACCTTC	CASSYRGTSGYTF
-	TRBJ2-7	few	TRBV27	TGTGCCAGCAGTTCTCCTCCATCGGGGAAGGGCGAGCAGTACTTC	CASSSPPSGKGEQYF
-	TRBJ1-1	few	TRBV5-1	TGCGCCAGCAGCTCCGGCGTTGAAGCTTTCTTT	CASSSGVEAFF
-	TRBJ2-7	few	TRBV7-6	TGTGCCAGCAGCTTCGGGGCTCAAGACGAGCAGTACTTC	CASSFGAQDEQYF
-	TRBJ2-5	-	TRBV7-2	TGTGCCAGCAGCTTAGCTGAAGGAAAAGAGACCCAGTACTTC	CASSLAEGKETQYF
TRBD2	TRBJ2-7	-	TRBV2	TGTGCCAGCAGGGCCCGTTCTAGCGGCCCCTACGAGCAGTACTTC	CASRARSSGPYEQYF
-	TRBJ1-2	-	TRBV5-1	TGCGCCAGCGCGTTCAGGGCTGGGGACTATGGCTACACCTTC	CASAFRAGDYGYTF